This passage covers 26 T cell receptor beta chains from one sample sequenced in a study of blood T cell repertoires in COVID-19. Method: immunoSEQ multiplex PCR; TCRdb's copy keeps in-frame clones and lacks some. The top ten clones hold roughly 30% of a sample with under 50,000 clones, over 75% of them seen once. Sequenced input: peripheral blood. These receptors came from an older man with active COVID-19.

The CDR3 loop is CASSLTGGAEKLFF. Here the CDR3 DNA reads TGTGCCAGTAGTCTGACAGGGGGCGCGGAAAAACTGTTTTTT. This chain connects TRBV19 to TRBJ1-4, with 10 bases matching TRBD1. The CDR3 consists of 14 residues. Germline CDR1 is LNHDA and CDR2 is SQIVND (reference sequence). The V gene end was trimmed by 5 bases and the J gene end by 8 bases; junction bases not matched to a gene: 5.

This chain links TRBV5-1 with TRBJ2-3; 8 bases map to TRBD1. After removal of 0 bases from V and 0 bases from J, the junction contained 3 bases not matched to a gene. This CDR3 is 16 amino acids long. The germline CDR1 and CDR2 sequences are SGHRS and YFSETQ. The CDR3 region has the DNA TGCGCCAGCAGCTTGGCCGCAGGGGGCAGCACAGATACGCAGTATTTT. Its translation is CASSLAAGGSTDTQYF. The full variable domain, its missing parts supplied by reference TRBV5-1 and TRBJ2-3, is KAGVTQTPRYLIKTRGQQVTLSCSPISGHRSVSWYQQTPGQGLQFLFEYFSETQRNKGNFPGRFSGRQFSNSRSEMNVSTLELGDSALYLCASSLAAGGSTDTQYFGPGTRLTVL.

The genes are TRBV28 and TRBJ2-7; 8 nucleotides line up with TRBD1. V lost 5 bases to trimming and J lost 0 bases; unmatched junction nucleotides: 12. The CDR3 is 17 residues long. The V gene's germline CDR1 is MDHEN and CDR2 SYDVKM. CDR3 nucleotides: TGTGCCAGCAGTGTCACCGGGACAGGATCTCTCTCCTACGAGCAGTACTTC. Translation: CASSVTGTGSLSYEQYF.

The V call is TRBV21-1, the J call TRBJ2-5; the table gives TRBD1 as D, unverified against the DNA. TRBV21-1 is a pseudogene. This CDR3 comprises 14 residues. CDR3 region: CASSPFQGEETQYF. CDR3 sequence (DNA): TGTGCCAGCAGCCCCTTCCAGGGGGAAGAGACCCAGTACTTC.

This clone was seen just once. This chain joins TRBV28 and TRBJ1-1; D is perhaps TRBD1 (5 bases). V lost 0 bases and J 0 bases, leaving 11 bases between the germline ends. Germline V gives CDR1 MDHEN, CDR2 SYDVKM. CDR3 length: 16 residues. CDR3 residues: CASSLWGGTMNTEAFF. CDR3 in DNA: TGTGCCAGCAGTTTATGGGGAGGGACGATGAACACTGAAGCTTTCTTT.

The genes are TRBV6-5 and TRBJ1-5; 9 bases are shared with TRBD1. From germline, CDR1 is MNHEY and CDR2 SVGAGI. The J segment lost 6 bases and the V segment lost 6 bases, leaving 0 bases of the junction unmatched. The CDR3 spans 12 residues. The CDR3 here is CASRDRGQPQHF. The CDR3 nucleotides are TGTGCCAGCAGGGACAGGGGTCAGCCCCAGCATTTT.

The count of this clone is one. The gene calls are TRBV18 and TRBJ1-6; maybe TRBD1 (6 bases). This CDR3 has 15 amino acids. V was clipped by 6 bases and J by 10 bases, with 19 bases between them. Per the germline V gene, CDR1 is KGHSH and CDR2 is LQKENI. The CDR3 bases are TGTGCCAGCTCCCCCCCTGGACAGCCAGGGTCACCCCTCCACTTT. Translated: CASSPPGQPGSPLHF. Combining the CDR3 with reference TRBV18 and TRBJ1-6 gives the whole variable domain NAGVMQNPRHLVRRRGQEARLRCSPMKGHSHVYWYRQLPEEGLKFMVYLQKENIIDESGMPKERFSAEFPKEGPSILRIQQVVRGDSAAYFCASSPPGQPGSPLHFGNGTRLTVT.

DNA for the CDR3: TGTGCCAGCAGCCAAGGGGGAGGCAGCCTCTACGAGCAGTACTTC. Translated: CASSQGGGSLYEQYF. This chain uses TRBV4-2 with TRBJ2-7, with D possibly being TRBD2 (6 bases). CDR3 length: 15 amino acids. CDR1 is LGHNA and CDR2 is YNFKEQ in the germline V gene. V shed 1 base and J shed 3 bases, with 13 bases lying between them.

The V gene is TRBV27, the J gene TRBJ1-4; D gene ambiguous. Trimming removed 4 bases at V and 5 bases at J, with 8 bases between. The germline V gene has CDR1 MNHEY and CDR2 SMNVEV (reference sequence). The CDR3 loop spans 13 amino acids. DNA for the CDR3: TGTGCCAGCAGTTCGGCCGGGAATGAAAAACTGTTTTTT. This sequence encodes CASSSAGNEKLFF.

This clone came up a few times. The V gene is TRBV7-9, the J gene TRBJ1-1, with D perhaps TRBD1 (5 bases). V lost 2 bases and J 1 base, leaving 8 bases between the germline ends. CDR1 and CDR2 (germline): SEHNR, FQNEAQ (reference sequence). The CDR3 has 14 residues. Here the CDR3 reads CASSLSQGNTEAFF. Written as DNA, the CDR3 is TGTGCCAGCAGCTTATCCCAGGGGAACACTGAAGCTTTCTTT. The whole variable domain, filled in from reference TRBV7-9 and TRBJ1-1, reads DTGVSQNPRHKITKRGQNVTFRCDPISEHNRLYWYRQTLGQGPEFLTYFQNEAQLEKSRLLSDRFSAERPKGSFSTLEIQRTEQGDSAMYLCASSLSQGNTEAFFGQGTRLTVV.

The J gene is TRBJ2-1, the V gene TRBV5-1, with 14 bases identical to TRBD2. With V trimmed by 7 bases and J by 8 bases, 2 bases remained unmatched. CDR3 size: 13 residues. CDR1 SGHRS and CDR2 YFSETQ come from the germline V gene. DNA of the CDR3: TGCGCCAGCGGACTAGCGGGAGGCGATGAGCAGTTCTTC. Translating gives CASGLAGGDEQFF.

The J gene is TRBJ1-1, the V gene TRBV14; 7 nucleotides align to TRBD1. The germline V gene encodes CDR1 SGHDN and CDR2 FVKESK. Trimming removed 3 bases from V and 4 bases from J; junction bases left unmatched: 20. This CDR3 is 19 amino acids long. Here the CDR3 reads CASSHWGLPRQGPFTEAFF. The DNA of the CDR3 is TGTGCCAGCAGCCATTGGGGGCTTCCTAGACAGGGCCCGTTCACTGAAGCTTTCTTT.

The gene calls are TRBV10-3 and TRBJ2-7, with 8 bases aligning to TRBD2. The length of the CDR3 is 13 residues. Germline V CDR1 and CDR2: ENHRY, SYGVKD. After removal of 4 bases from V and 3 bases from J, the junction contained 2 bases not matched to a gene. The CDR3 is CAISALADYEQYF. The CDR3 DNA sequence: TGTGCCATCAGTGCACTAGCGGACTACGAGCAGTACTTC.

The chain carries TRBV9 and TRBJ1-6; a possible D gene is TRBD1 (5 bases). From germline, CDR1 is SGDLS and CDR2 YYNGEE. V was pared by 3 bases and J by 4 bases, with 11 bases between. CDR3 length equals 15 residues. Here the CDR3 DNA reads TGTGCCAGCAGCGCGGGGGGGGTATATAATTCACCCCTCCACTTT. This gives the protein CASSAGGVYNSPLHF.

This clone was seen once. The chain carries TRBV7-9 and TRBJ2-1; 7 bases map to TRBD1. This CDR3 has 15 amino acids. Trimming at V came to 5 bases and at J to 4 bases, leaving 8 bases not matched to a gene. The germline V gene encodes CDR1 SEHNR and CDR2 FQNEAQ (reference sequence). CDR3 in DNA: TGTGCCAGCAGCATAACCGGGACAGCTTACAATGAGCAGTTCTTC. Protein sequence: CASSITGTAYNEQFF.

The chain joins TRBV24-1 to TRBJ2-1, with D tentatively TRBD2 (6 bases). The germline V gene has CDR1 KGHDR and CDR2 SFDVKD. V shed 4 bases and J shed 0 bases, with 12 bases lying between them. The CDR3 extends over 16 amino acids. CDR3 in amino acids: CATSDRSGPSYNEQFF. The CDR3 DNA sequence: TGTGCCACCAGTGACCGCAGCGGGCCCTCCTACAATGAGCAGTTCTTC.

The chain recombines TRBV28 with TRBJ1-5; weak D call: TRBD1 (6 bases). The V gene lost 6 bases and the J gene lost 7 bases, with 19 bases spanning the gap. The CDR3 runs to 15 residues. Germline lookup yields CDR1 MDHEN and CDR2 SYDVKM. The CDR3, as DNA: TGTGCCAGCAGATGGCACAGGGTAGTCGCCCAGCCCCAGCATTTT. Translating gives CASRWHRVVAQPQHF.

The chain is built from TRBV2 and TRBJ1-5, with TRBD1 identical over 7 bases. The CDR3 is made up of 15 amino acids. V lost 4 bases to trimming and J lost 0 bases; unmatched junction nucleotides: 3. Germline V gene data show CDR1 as SNHLY and CDR2 as FYNNEI. The CDR3 bases are TGTGCCAGCAGTGGTGACAGGGATAGCAATCAGCCCCAGCATTTT. Encoded protein: CASSGDRDSNQPQHF.

This clone was recorded once. The chain employs TRBV19 and TRBJ2-4; D is possibly TRBD2 (6 bases). The V gene lost 3 bases and the J gene lost 0 bases, with 12 bases spanning the gap. Per germline, CDR1 LNHDA and CDR2 SQIVND (reference sequence). CDR3 length equals 16 residues. This CDR3 reads CASSMKGLSAKNIQYF. The CDR3 region has the DNA TGTGCCAGTAGTATGAAGGGACTTTCAGCCAAAAACATTCAGTACTTC.

This chain uses TRBV5-1 with TRBJ2-1; TRBD1 is a possible D gene (6 bases). This CDR3 has 15 residues. Germline V gives CDR1 SGHRS, CDR2 YFSETQ. V was shortened by 5 bases and J by 1 base, with 13 bases between the two germline ends. The CDR3 region has the DNA TGCGCCAGCAGTACCACCGGGACATCCTACAATGAGCAGTTCTTC. It encodes CASSTTGTSYNEQFF.

J is TRBJ1-6 and V is TRBV27; D possibly corresponds to TRBD1 (5 bases). CDR1 and CDR2 from the germline V gene are MNHEY and SMNVEV (reference sequence). This CDR3 has 14 residues. Trimming cost V 3 bases and J 4 bases, with 7 bases left between them. CDR3 nucleotide sequence: TGTGCCAGCAGTTTGCCAGGGTATAATTCACCCCTCCACTTT. Its protein product is CASSLPGYNSPLHF.

The chain is built from TRBV28 and TRBJ2-3; 9 bases line up with TRBD1. V shed 4 bases and J 4 bases; nucleotides not matched to a gene: 15. Germline V gene data show CDR1 as MDHEN and CDR2 as SYDVKM. This CDR3 contains 18 residues. The CDR3 DNA is TGTGCCAGCAGTTCCCCAGGGGGGACAGGGTTGGCCGCAGATACGCAGTATTTT. Amino acid sequence: CASSSPGGTGLAADTQYF.

The V call is TRBV7-8, the J call TRBJ2-1; TRBD2 matches at 8 bases. Trimming at V came to 7 bases and at J to 4 bases, leaving 15 bases not matched to a gene. Germline CDR1 SGHVS, CDR2 FQNEAQ. CDR3 length: 17 amino acids. Here the CDR3 DNA reads TGTGCCAGCACCACCGCCCCTTGGACTAGCCTATACAATGAGCAGTTCTTC. Protein product: CASTTAPWTSLYNEQFF.

This clone occurred once. The chain is built from TRBV20-1 and TRBJ1-5; D gene ambiguous. Germline V gives CDR1 DFQATT, CDR2 SNEGSKA (reference sequence). This CDR3 contains 13 residues. V was shortened by 3 bases and J by 4 bases, with 10 bases between the two germline ends. The chain's CDR3 is CSASDLENQPQHF. CDR3 nucleotides: TGCAGTGCTAGTGATCTAGAGAATCAGCCCCAGCATTTT.

The rearrangement joins TRBV28 to TRBJ1-2; the D gene is possibly TRBD1 (6 bases). The CDR3 length is 14 residues. The germline V gene has CDR1 MDHEN and CDR2 SYDVKM. V dropped 5 bases and J dropped 2 bases, with 12 bases sitting between them. CDR3 protein: CASSVLGQNYGYTF. Here the CDR3 DNA reads TGTGCCAGCAGTGTCCTTGGACAGAACTATGGCTACACCTTC.

The chain carries TRBV11-2 and TRBJ1-4; D call uncertain. Trimming left V 2 bases short and J 6 bases short, with 13 bases between. The CDR3 contains 15 residues. Germline assignment: CDR1 SGHAT and CDR2 FQNNGV. The CDR3 loop reads CASSLLSGGDEKLFF. The CDR3 DNA sequence: TGTGCCAGCAGCTTACTCAGCGGTGGAGATGAAAAACTGTTTTTT.